The 5 T cell receptor beta chains below come from one sample, sequenced in a study of early T cells in non-severe SARS-CoV-2 infection. Via MiXCR, TCRdb re-called the 5' RACE reads, giving one row per CDR3 protein. Found here are over 55,000 distinct CDR3 sequences, 10% to 15% of them singletons; the top ten hold approximately 2.9%. Sequencing used whole blood. Receptor source: an adult who was a healthcare worker with PCR-confirmed SARS-CoV-2 infection or an uninfected control (not recorded which).

This clonotype was seen more than once but under ten times. The V and J genes are TRBV20-1 and TRBJ1-1; unclear D gene. The V end lost 6 bases, the J end lost 2 bases, and 13 bases lay between the germline ends. CDR3 length equals 13 residues. Germline CDR1 reads DFQATT; CDR2 reads SNEGSKA (reference sequence). The CDR3 sequence: CSASHGTNTEAFF. In nucleotides, the CDR3 is TGCAGTGCCTCACACGGCACTAACACTGAAGCTTTCTTT.

The table lists this clonotype with many counts. The chain couples TRBV30 to TRBJ2-1; D may be TRBD1 (5 bases). The germline V and J ends were trimmed by 2 bases and 12 bases, with 11 bases remaining between them. The germline V gene has CDR1 GTSNPN and CDR2 SVGIG (reference sequence). The CDR3 is 11 amino acids. CDR3 nucleotides: TGTGCCTGGAGTAAAGGGGTAGCGCAGTTCTTC. The encoded protein is CAWSKGVAQFF.

This clonotype was recorded at least ten times. V usage is TRBV29-1 and J usage is TRBJ2-7, with TRBD2 matching over 12 bases. The CDR3 totals 14 residues. Losses at the gene ends were 4 bases for V and 3 bases for J; bases not matched to a gene: 4. Germline V gene sequence: CDR1 SQVTM, CDR2 ANQGSEA. The DNA of the CDR3 is TGCAGCGTTGTTACTAGCGGGAGGCTCTACGAGCAGTACTTC. Residues: CSVVTSGRLYEQYF.

This clonotype was recorded at least ten times. The chain uses TRBV2 and TRBJ1-4; D unresolved. Germline CDR1 SNHLY, CDR2 FYNNEI. This CDR3 spans 12 amino acids. V lost 6 bases to trimming and J lost 5 bases, with 7 bases between them. In DNA, the CDR3 is TGTGCCAGCAGGCTCACAAATGAAAAACTGTTTTTT. This gives the protein CASRLTNEKLFF.

The rearrangement uses TRBV6-2 or TRBV6-3 and TRBJ2-1, with 8 bases identical to TRBD2. Germline CDR1 is MNHEY and CDR2 is SVGEGT. The V and J ends lost 7 bases and 9 bases, in that order; junction bases with no gene match: 17. This CDR3 has 16 residues. The CDR3 DNA reads as TGTGCCAGCATTAATCGGGCCGGTCGGGGGGGCGGTGAGCAGTTCTTC. Residues: CASINRAGRGGGEQFF.